This T cell receptor beta chain was sequenced for a study of T cell responses to AZD1222 COVID-19 vaccine. Details on this clone: Its specificity is unknown.

Study outcomes and limitations: At 160-218 and 743-854, vaccine-associated CD4 TCRs were dominant, and they spanned spike. Of spike-specific TCRs, nearly half reportedly target regions left unmutated in variants. Donor demographics were predominantly white British with a female majority; clonal diversity may be underestimated. Repertoires were collected only later (after the peak T cell response had occurred).

TCRdb's table, derived via immunoSEQ multiplex PCR, lists solely in-frame clones and lacks some. The table includes about 70,000 clones, roughly 85% detected once. The ends were cut back, 4 bases at V and 2 bases at J, with 7 bases in the middle. The CDR3 sequence is 13 residues long. The germline V gene encodes CDR1 SGHTA and CDR2 FQGNSA. This clonotype originated in an adult in good health. The chain combines TRBV7-2 with TRBJ2-3, with D hard to call. The sample here was peripheral blood, taken on day 0 of AZD1222 vaccination. The CDR3 DNA reads as TGTGCCAGCAGCTATAGGATCACAGATACGCAGTATTTT. Its translation is CASSYRITDTQYF.